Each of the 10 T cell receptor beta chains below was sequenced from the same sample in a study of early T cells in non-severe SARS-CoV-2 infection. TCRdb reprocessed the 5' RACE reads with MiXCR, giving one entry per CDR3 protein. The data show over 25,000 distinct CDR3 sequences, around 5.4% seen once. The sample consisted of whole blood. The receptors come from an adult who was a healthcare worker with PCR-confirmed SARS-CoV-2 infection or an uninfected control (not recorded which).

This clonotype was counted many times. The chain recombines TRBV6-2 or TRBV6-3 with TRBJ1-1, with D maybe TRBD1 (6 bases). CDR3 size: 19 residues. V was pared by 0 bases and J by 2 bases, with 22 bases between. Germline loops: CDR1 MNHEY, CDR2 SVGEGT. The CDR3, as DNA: TGTGCCAGCAGTTACTCGTCATCCTCCGCCCGGGACACTAACACTGAAGCTTTCTTT. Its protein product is CASSYSSSSARDTNTEAFF.

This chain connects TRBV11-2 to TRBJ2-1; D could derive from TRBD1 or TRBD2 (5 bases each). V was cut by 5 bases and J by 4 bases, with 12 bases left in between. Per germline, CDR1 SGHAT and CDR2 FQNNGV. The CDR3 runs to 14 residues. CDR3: CASSQRGGYNEQFF. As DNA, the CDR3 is TGTGCCAGCAGCCAACGGGGCGGTTACAATGAGCAGTTCTTC. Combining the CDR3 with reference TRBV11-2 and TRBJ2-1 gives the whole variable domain EAGVAQSPRYKIIEKRQSVAFWCNPISGHATLYWYQQILGQGPKLLIQFQNNGVVDDSQLPKDRFSAERLKGVDSTLKIQPAKLEDSAVYLCASSQRGGYNEQFFGPGTRLTVL.

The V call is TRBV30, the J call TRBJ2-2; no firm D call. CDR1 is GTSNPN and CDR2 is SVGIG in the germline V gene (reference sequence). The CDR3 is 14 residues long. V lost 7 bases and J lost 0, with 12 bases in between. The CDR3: CAFHGSANTGELFF. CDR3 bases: TGTGCCTTTCACGGCAGCGCGAACACCGGGGAGCTGTTTTTT.

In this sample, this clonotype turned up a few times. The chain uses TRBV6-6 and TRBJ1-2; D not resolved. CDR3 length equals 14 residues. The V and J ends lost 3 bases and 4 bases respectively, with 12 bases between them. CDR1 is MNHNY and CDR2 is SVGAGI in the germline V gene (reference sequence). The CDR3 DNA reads TGTGCCAGCAGTTATTATCCCTCTTTCTATGGCTACACCTTC. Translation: CASSYYPSFYGYTF.

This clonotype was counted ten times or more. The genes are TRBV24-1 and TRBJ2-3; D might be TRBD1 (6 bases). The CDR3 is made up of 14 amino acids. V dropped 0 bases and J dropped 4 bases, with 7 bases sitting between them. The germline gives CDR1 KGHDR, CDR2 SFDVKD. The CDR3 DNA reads TGTGCCACCAGTGATTTGAAGGGGGCAGATACGCAGTATTTT. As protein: CATSDLKGADTQYF.

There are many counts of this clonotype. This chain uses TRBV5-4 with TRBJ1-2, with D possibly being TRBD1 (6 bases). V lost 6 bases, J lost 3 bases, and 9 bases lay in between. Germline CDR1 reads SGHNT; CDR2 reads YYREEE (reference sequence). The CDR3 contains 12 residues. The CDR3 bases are TGTGCCAGCACCGCAGGGGACTATGGCTACACCTTC. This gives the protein CASTAGDYGYTF.

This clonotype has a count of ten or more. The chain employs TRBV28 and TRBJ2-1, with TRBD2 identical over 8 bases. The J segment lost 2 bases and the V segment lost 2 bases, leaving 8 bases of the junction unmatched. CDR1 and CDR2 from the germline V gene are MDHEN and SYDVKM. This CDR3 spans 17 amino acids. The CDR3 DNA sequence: TGTGCCAGCAGTTTACCGGCGTGGCGGGAGGCCTACAATGAGCAGTTCTTC. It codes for CASSLPAWREAYNEQFF.

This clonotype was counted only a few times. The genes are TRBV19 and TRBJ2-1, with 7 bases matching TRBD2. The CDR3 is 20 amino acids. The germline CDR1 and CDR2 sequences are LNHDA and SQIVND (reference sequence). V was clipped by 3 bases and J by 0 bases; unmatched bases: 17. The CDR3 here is CASSIVWGGRPQSSYNEQFF. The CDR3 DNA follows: TGTGCCAGTAGTATTGTTTGGGGCGGGAGACCGCAAAGCTCCTACAATGAGCAGTTCTTC.

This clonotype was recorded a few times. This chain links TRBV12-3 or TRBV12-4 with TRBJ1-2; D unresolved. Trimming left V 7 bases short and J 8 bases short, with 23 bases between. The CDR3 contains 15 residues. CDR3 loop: CASNFWGRDLGGYTF. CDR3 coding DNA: TGTGCCAGCAACTTTTGGGGAAGGGATTTAGGCGGCTACACCTTC.

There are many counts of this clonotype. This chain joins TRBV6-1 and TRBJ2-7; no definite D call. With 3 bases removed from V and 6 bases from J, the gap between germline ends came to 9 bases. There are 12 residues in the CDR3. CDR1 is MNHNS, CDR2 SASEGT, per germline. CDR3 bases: TGTGCCAGCAGTGAGAGCCCCTCCGAGCAGTACTTC. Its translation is CASSESPSEQYF.